This is a list of T cell receptor beta chains from one sample in a study of siplizumab effects on memory and regulatory T cells. Method: immunoSEQ multiplex PCR; TCRdb's copy keeps in-frame clones and lacks some. The table has roughly 50,000 clones, about 90% seen once. Material: naive CD8+ T cells sorted from blood. The receptors were gathered from a human donor in good health. The CDR3 runs from the conserved cysteine through the conserved F or W. A D gene is named only where the DNA matches it firmly. Clone size is given for some rows only: seen once, a few or many times, or a class if the clone is expanded.

clone_size: -
d_call: TRBD1
v_call: TRBV9
j_call: TRBJ2-7
cdr3_nt: TGTGCCAGCAGCGTAGCCCCAGACAGGGGGTACGAGCAGTACTTC
cdr3_aa: CASSVAPDRGYEQYF

clone_size: -
d_call: -
v_call: TRBV13
j_call: TRBJ2-7
cdr3_nt: TGTGCCAGCAGCTTAGTCGAGGTCTCCTACGAGCAGTACTTC
cdr3_aa: CASSLVEVSYEQYF

clone_size: -
d_call: TRBD2
v_call: TRBV4-2
j_call: TRBJ2-5
cdr3_nt: TGTGCCAGCAGCCTAAACGGGGGGGGGCAAGAGACCCAGTACTTC
cdr3_aa: CASSLNGGGQETQYF

clone_size: -
d_call: -
v_call: TRBV5-4
j_call: TRBJ2-7
cdr3_nt: TGTGCCAGCAGCTTGGCCCCGGCAGGCGAGCAGTACTTC
cdr3_aa: CASSLAPAGEQYF

clone_size: -
d_call: -
v_call: TRBV6-5
j_call: TRBJ1-1
cdr3_nt: TGTGCCAGCAGCTGGGACACCATGAACACTGAAGCTTTCTTT
cdr3_aa: CASSWDTMNTEAFF

clone_size: few
d_call: -
v_call: TRBV4-1
j_call: TRBJ2-2
cdr3_nt: TGCGCCAGCAGCGAGGGTCCCGGGGAGCTGTTTTTT
cdr3_aa: CASSEGPGELFF

clone_size: -
d_call: TRBD1
v_call: TRBV5-6
j_call: TRBJ2-6
cdr3_nt: TGTGCCAGCAGCTTACCGGACAGGGGCCTGACCGGGGCCAACGTCCTGACTTTC
cdr3_aa: CASSLPDRGLTGANVLTF

clone_size: once
d_call: -
v_call: TRBV4-1
j_call: TRBJ2-7
cdr3_nt: TGCGCCAGCAGCCAGGGGCCGGGGGCCAACTCCTACGAGCAGTACTTC
cdr3_aa: CASSQGPGANSYEQYF

clone_size: -
d_call: TRBD1
v_call: TRBV19
j_call: TRBJ1-1
cdr3_nt: TGTGCCAGTAGTATCCAGGGGGAGGGCACTGAAGCTTTCTTT
cdr3_aa: CASSIQGEGTEAFF

clone_size: -
d_call: -
v_call: TRBV19
j_call: TRBJ2-1
cdr3_nt: TGTGCCAGTAGTATAGTGGTGGGTGGGCATGAGCAGTTCTTC
cdr3_aa: CASSIVVGGHEQFF

clone_size: once
d_call: -
v_call: TRBV6-1
j_call: TRBJ2-1
cdr3_nt: TGTGCCAGCCTGGAGTCCCTAAGCTTTGATGAGCAGTTCTTC
cdr3_aa: CASLESLSFDEQFF

clone_size: once
d_call: -
v_call: TRBV6-5
j_call: TRBJ1-1
cdr3_nt: TGTGCCAGCAGTTACGAGGGGTGGACTGAAGCTTTCTTT
cdr3_aa: CASSYEGWTEAFF

clone_size: -
d_call: -
v_call: TRBV6-5
j_call: TRBJ1-2
cdr3_nt: TGTGCCAGCAGTTCGCGAGCCTATGGCTACACCTTC
cdr3_aa: CASSSRAYGYTF

clone_size: -
d_call: -
v_call: TRBV7-6
j_call: TRBJ2-1
cdr3_nt: TGTGCCAGCAGCTTGCTTCCAGGCGGGGCAGCAAATGAGCAGTTCTTC
cdr3_aa: CASSLLPGGAANEQFF

clone_size: -
d_call: -
v_call: TRBV6-5
j_call: TRBJ2-2
cdr3_nt: TGTGCCAGCAGTTATGGGGGGACGGAGCTGTTTTTT
cdr3_aa: CASSYGGTELFF

clone_size: -
d_call: -
v_call: TRBV4-1
j_call: TRBJ2-5
cdr3_nt: TGCGCCAGCAGCCAAGTGCAGTCCCAAGAGACCCAGTACTTC
cdr3_aa: CASSQVQSQETQYF

clone_size: -
d_call: -
v_call: TRBV5-4
j_call: TRBJ2-7
cdr3_nt: TGTGCCAGCAGTCAGTTCGCGGGCCCCCTCTCCTACGAGCAGTACTTC
cdr3_aa: CASSQFAGPLSYEQYF

clone_size: -
d_call: -
v_call: TRBV19
j_call: TRBJ1-5
cdr3_nt: TGTGCCAGTAGTATAGTTATTCCCGACAGTAGTAGCAATCAGCCCCAGCATTTT
cdr3_aa: CASSIVIPDSSSNQPQHF

clone_size: -
d_call: TRBD1
v_call: TRBV5-6
j_call: TRBJ1-2
cdr3_nt: TGTGCCAGCAGCTTTTCTAGGACAGGGCTCTTCTATGGCTACACCTTC
cdr3_aa: CASSFSRTGLFYGYTF

clone_size: once
d_call: -
v_call: TRBV19
j_call: TRBJ2-7
cdr3_nt: TGTGCCAGTAGTCTGCAGGGATCCGACTACTACGAGCAGTACTTC
cdr3_aa: CASSLQGSDYYEQYF

clone_size: -
d_call: -
v_call: TRBV28
j_call: TRBJ2-7
cdr3_nt: TGTGCCAGCACCCCTCCGAGCCAGGGCTTCTACGAGCAGTACTTC
cdr3_aa: CASTPPSQGFYEQYF

clone_size: -
d_call: -
v_call: TRBV18
j_call: TRBJ1-5
cdr3_nt: TGTGCCAGCTCCCGAAAAGGGGGACTCCTTTATAGCAATCAGCCCCAGCATTTT
cdr3_aa: CASSRKGGLLYSNQPQHF

clone_size: -
d_call: -
v_call: TRBV19
j_call: TRBJ2-3
cdr3_nt: TGTGCCAGTAGTATCGGGGACACAGATACGCAGTATTTT
cdr3_aa: CASSIGDTDTQYF

clone_size: -
d_call: TRBD2
v_call: TRBV5-1
j_call: TRBJ2-1
cdr3_nt: TGCGCCAGCAGCTCCGGACTAGCGGGAGGGCCGGGCAATGAGCAGTTCTTC
cdr3_aa: CASSSGLAGGPGNEQFF

clone_size: few
d_call: -
v_call: TRBV5-1
j_call: TRBJ1-2
cdr3_nt: TGCGCCAGCAGCTTCGTTAAGGGTACTCAAGGTGGCTACACCTTC
cdr3_aa: CASSFVKGTQGGYTF

clone_size: -
d_call: -
v_call: TRBV11-2
j_call: TRBJ2-5
cdr3_nt: TGTGCCAGCAGCTTAAGGTTACAAGAGACCCAGTACTTC
cdr3_aa: CASSLRLQETQYF

clone_size: -
d_call: -
v_call: TRBV2
j_call: TRBJ2-2
cdr3_nt: TGTGCCAGCAGTGTCGGCGGATCGAACACCGGGGAGCTGTTTTTT
cdr3_aa: CASSVGGSNTGELFF

clone_size: -
d_call: -
v_call: TRBV11-3
j_call: TRBJ1-5
cdr3_nt: TGTGCCAGCAGCTTAGAACGTAGGGGCTATAGCAATCAGCCCCAGCATTTT
cdr3_aa: CASSLERRGYSNQPQHF

clone_size: -
d_call: TRBD1
v_call: TRBV19
j_call: TRBJ1-2
cdr3_nt: TGTGCCAGTAGTATAGGACAGGGATCTGGCTACACCTTC
cdr3_aa: CASSIGQGSGYTF

clone_size: -
d_call: -
v_call: TRBV4-1
j_call: TRBJ1-5
cdr3_nt: TGCGCCAGCAGCCACCCCTCCGGGAATCAGCCCCAGCATTTT
cdr3_aa: CASSHPSGNQPQHF

clone_size: -
d_call: -
v_call: TRBV4-2
j_call: TRBJ2-3
cdr3_nt: TGTGCCAGCAGCCATCCCCCACTCGAGGGAGATACGCAGTATTTT
cdr3_aa: CASSHPPLEGDTQYF

clone_size: -
d_call: TRBD1
v_call: TRBV2
j_call: TRBJ1-1
cdr3_nt: TGTGCCAGCAGAGGGGACAGTCTGAACACTGAAGCTTTCTTT
cdr3_aa: CASRGDSLNTEAFF

clone_size: -
d_call: -
v_call: TRBV19
j_call: TRBJ2-7
cdr3_nt: TGTGCCAGTGCCGAAGGCGGGCTTCAAGAGCAGTACTTC
cdr3_aa: CASAEGGLQEQYF

clone_size: -
d_call: -
v_call: TRBV6-5
j_call: TRBJ1-3
cdr3_nt: TGTGCCAGCAGCCCCGGGGGCGCTGGGGACACCATATATTTT
cdr3_aa: CASSPGGAGDTIYF

clone_size: -
d_call: -
v_call: TRBV6-5
j_call: TRBJ1-2
cdr3_nt: TGTGCCAGCAGTTTCCTCGGGACCTCAAGCGGTGGCTACACCTTC
cdr3_aa: CASSFLGTSSGGYTF